The TCR beta chain described here comes from a study of T cells in Graves' hyperthyroidism and ophthalmopathy. RNA transcripts were the template for amplifying TCR beta CDR3 regions. HTBI primers were employed in a first-round RT-PCR of the TCR CDR3. TCRdb analysed the multiplex PCR reads with MiXCR anew, one entry per CDR3 protein. The sample includes 340,000 or so distinct CDR3 sequences, 21% of them seen just once. Regarding the study as a whole: Most thyroid clonotypes expanded above 0.001 appeared in blood too.

Looked up from germline, CDR1 is MNHNS and CDR2 is SASEGT. V was pared by 6 bases and J by 0 bases, with 11 bases between. The length of the CDR3 is 14 residues. Comments on this clonotype: The antigen remains undetermined.

Lactation, pregnancy, other autoimmune disease or uncontrolled infection excluded patients. The PBMCs had their origin in 8.5 to 10 ml of fresh peripheral blood. Sequencing was done on a sample of blood. This rearrangement joins TRBV6-1 to TRBJ1-1, with D possibly being TRBD1 (5 bases). This clonotype was obtained from a woman aged 45-65 years with Graves' hyperthyroidism. CDR3 in DNA: TGTGCCAGCAGATCACAGGACATGAACACTGAAGCTTTCTTT. Its protein is CASRSQDMNTEAFF.